The 5 T cell receptor beta chains below all came from one sample that was sequenced in a study of T cell repertoires in cytomegalovirus infection. TCRdb reprocessed the reads via MiXCR and lists one record per CDR3 protein. The sample lists about 440,000 distinct CDR3 sequences, approximately 31% occurring once. Sequencing was done on a sample of PBMCs. The receptors stem from a human donor in good health (CMV status not recorded). Some clones in this sample may be carry-over from other donors' samples.

The gene calls are TRBV28 and TRBJ1-2; D is uncertain. Trimming took 6 bases from V and 2 from J, leaving 10 bases between them. The CDR3 sequence is 13 residues long. Germline CDR1 and CDR2: MDHEN and SYDVKM. The CDR3 spells CASRDTKNYGYTF. CDR3 sequence (DNA): TGTGCCAGCAGGGATACAAAGAACTATGGCTACACCTTC.

On this clonotype itself: This may arise from a read error, as a much more abundant clone is one base away. The chain recombines TRBV7-9 with TRBJ2-1, with D perhaps assigned TRBD1 or TRBD2 (5 bases each). V lost 4 bases, J lost 6 bases, and 13 bases lay in between. Germline V gene data show CDR1 as SEHNR and CDR2 as FQNEAQ (reference sequence). The CDR3 runs to 14 residues. Written as DNA, the CDR3 is TGTGCCAGCAGCTCCCAGAGGGGATCCAATGAGCAGTTCTTC. The encoded protein is CASSSQRGSNEQFF.

This clonotype was recorded at least ten times. CDR3: CASSRPSPDEQFF. The CDR3 DNA sequence: TGTGCCAGCAGCCGCCCCTCCCCCGATGAGCAGTTCTTC. The chain is built from TRBV7-2 and TRBJ2-1; D call uncertain. CDR3 length: 13 amino acids. Germline V CDR1 and CDR2: SGHTA, FQGNSA. The V gene lost 5 bases and the J gene lost 8 bases, with 13 bases spanning the gap.

This clonotype was observed a handful of times. The rearrangement uses TRBV7-2 and TRBJ2-5, with 8 bases identical to TRBD2. The CDR3 runs to 16 residues. V lost 5 bases to trimming and J lost 5 bases; unmatched junction nucleotides: 13. Per the germline V gene, CDR1 is SGHTA and CDR2 is FQGNSA. The CDR3 coding sequence is TGTGCCAGCAGCCCCGTGGGGCGGGGGGCGGGGGAGACCCAGTACTTC. It yields the protein CASSPVGRGAGETQYF. Full variable domain (missing parts from reference TRBV7-2 and TRBJ2-5): GAGVSQSPSNKVTEKGKDVELRCDPISGHTALYWYRQSLGQGLEFLIYFQGNSAPDKSGLPSDRFSAERTGGSVSTLTIQRTQQEDSAVYLCASSPVGRGAGETQYFGPGTRLLVL.

This clonotype was seen at least ten times. This rearrangement joins TRBV7-8 to TRBJ1-2; TRBD1 aligns across 8 bases. The length of the CDR3 is 17 residues. The trim removed 5 bases at V and 1 base at J, leaving 12 bases unmatched. The germline V gene has CDR1 SGHVS and CDR2 FQNEAQ. CDR3 region: CASSPALRQGINYGYTF. The CDR3 DNA reads as TGTGCCAGCAGCCCAGCCCTCCGACAGGGGATTAACTATGGCTACACCTTC.